The 23 T cell receptor beta chains below come from one sample, sequenced in a study of blood T cell repertoires in COVID-19. Sequencing used immunoSEQ multiplex PCR; TCRdb keeps in-frame clones, though not all of them. The repertoire includes around 430,000 clones, 80% to 90% of them detected once, and 10% sits in the top ten. The sequencing input was PBMCs or T cells enriched from blood (not recorded which). Receptor source: a woman between 50 and 59 years old who had recovered from COVID-19.

The rearrangement joins TRBV5-6 to TRBJ1-2; weak D call: TRBD1 (5 bases). Germline CDR1 and CDR2: SGHDT and YYEEEE. The CDR3 spans 15 residues. Trimming stripped 4 bases from V and 6 bases from J, with 19 bases between. CDR3 DNA: TGTGCCAGCAGCGCTCTTGATAGGGGCCGCGATGGCTACACCTTC. Amino acids: CASSALDRGRDGYTF.

The V call is TRBV23-1, the J call TRBJ2-1; D remains ambiguous. TRBV23-1 has ORF status, its function being uncertain. The CDR3 runs 15 residues. Trimming removed 0 bases from V and 10 bases from J, with 16 bases in between. CDR3 nucleotides: TGCGCCAGCAGTCAATCGCTTGTCCGCCGAGAGGAGCAGTTCTTC. It translates to CASSQSLVRREEQFF.

J is TRBJ2-7 and V is TRBV5-1; the D gene is possibly TRBD1 (5 bases). Trimming stripped 0 bases from V and 0 bases from J, with 7 bases between. Germline CDR1 is SGHRS and CDR2 is YFSETQ. CDR3 length: 14 amino acids. The DNA of the CDR3 is TGCGCCAGCAGCTTGGGTGACAGCTCCTACGAGCAGTACTTC. It codes for CASSLGDSSYEQYF.

The rearrangement links TRBV14 to TRBJ1-6, with 7 bases that match TRBD1. The CDR3 spans 15 residues. Trimming cost V 4 bases and J 5 bases; bases outside gene matches: 5. In germline, CDR1 is SGHDN, CDR2 FVKESK. In DNA, the CDR3 is TGTGCCAGCAGCCGCTGGGACAGCAATAATTCACCCCTCCACTTT. This encodes CASSRWDSNNSPLHF. Combining the CDR3 with reference TRBV14 and TRBJ1-6 gives the whole variable domain EAGVTQFPSHSVIEKGQTVTLRCDPISGHDNLYWYRRVMGKEIKFLLHFVKESKQDESGMPNNRFLAERTGGTYSTLKVQPAELEDSGVYFCASSRWDSNNSPLHFGNGTRLTVT.

The chain uses TRBV7-9 and TRBJ1-2; D perhaps matches TRBD1 (6 bases). V lost 5 bases and J lost 2, with 15 bases in between. In germline, CDR1 is SEHNR, CDR2 FQNEAQ (reference sequence). CDR3 length: 15 residues. The CDR3 DNA is TGTGCCAGCAGCCCTAGGGGGGGACGGAACTATGGCTACACCTTC. Its translation is CASSPRGGRNYGYTF. Complete variable domain (other parts from reference TRBV7-9 and TRBJ1-2): DTGVSQNPRHKITKRGQNVTFRCDPISEHNRLYWYRQTLGQGPEFLTYFQNEAQLEKSRLLSDRFSAERPKGSFSTLEIQRTEQGDSAMYLCASSPRGGRNYGYTFGSGTRLTVV.

The count of this clone is one. The chain uses TRBV18 and TRBJ1-4; the D is unclear. The CDR3 covers 18 residues. Germline values: CDR1 KGHSH, CDR2 LQKENI. The V and J ends lost 3 bases and 5 bases respectively, with 22 bases between them. The CDR3 nucleotides are TGTGCCAGCTCACCTGGTCAACAGATGAAGCCAAGGAATGAAAAACTGTTTTTT. Its protein is CASSPGQQMKPRNEKLFF.

The chain recombines TRBV5-1 with TRBJ2-5; 7 bases are a match to TRBD1. The germline gives CDR1 SGHRS, CDR2 YFSETQ. The CDR3 totals 15 residues. Losses at the gene ends were 5 bases for V and 0 bases for J; bases not matched to a gene: 7. The DNA for the CDR3 is TGCGCCAGCAGGCCAGGGGGTAATAACCAAGAGACCCAGTACTTC. Its protein is CASRPGGNNQETQYF.

This clone came up a few times. V usage is TRBV2 and J usage is TRBJ1-2, with unresolved D. The CDR3 runs 15 residues. The germline V gene encodes CDR1 SNHLY and CDR2 FYNNEI. V shed 4 bases and J shed 0 bases, with 12 bases lying between them. DNA of the CDR3: TGTGCCAGCAGTGCTCGGGTGGGAGCTAACTATGGCTACACCTTC. It yields the protein CASSARVGANYGYTF.

The rearrangement joins TRBV5-4 to TRBJ1-2; 7 positions agree with TRBD1. V dropped 4 bases and J dropped 8; count of bases not matched to a gene: 8. This CDR3 is 13 amino acids long. Germline V gene lookup returns CDR1 SGHNT and CDR2 YYREEE (reference sequence). CDR3 nucleotide sequence: TGTGCCAGCAGCCGGACAGGACCAGGGGGCTACACCTTC. This gives the protein CASSRTGPGGYTF.

V gene TRBV10-3 combines with J gene TRBJ1-1; 10 bases are a match to TRBD1. J lost 0 bases, V lost 5 bases, and 9 bases had no gene match. This CDR3 has 17 residues. CDR1 ENHRY and CDR2 SYGVKD come from the germline V gene. The CDR3 DNA is TGTGCCATCAGTACCGGGACAGGGGCCTCCATGAACACTGAAGCTTTCTTT. Protein product: CAISTGTGASMNTEAFF.

This chain uses TRBV3-1 (or the pseudogene TRBV3-2) with TRBJ1-5, with a tentative D call TRBD1 (5 bases). This CDR3 has 14 residues. Per the germline V gene, CDR1 is LGHDT and CDR2 is YNNKEL (reference sequence). V lost 4 bases and J 4 bases, leaving 11 bases between the germline ends. The CDR3 coding sequence is TGTGCCAGCAGCCCGGGACTGGAAAATCAGCCCCAGCATTTT. Residues: CASSPGLENQPQHF.

The rearrangement uses TRBV2 and TRBJ1-2; D gene ambiguous. The V end lost 4 bases, the J end lost 0 bases, and 15 bases lay between the germline ends. CDR3 size: 16 residues. Per germline, CDR1 SNHLY and CDR2 FYNNEI. As DNA, the CDR3 is TGTGCCAGCAGTGGGATGAGGGCCGGGGCTAACTATGGCTACACCTTC. It yields the protein CASSGMRAGANYGYTF.

In this sample, this clone turned up a few times. The chain is built from TRBV4-1 and TRBJ2-7; the match to TRBD2 covers 8 bases. Germline loops: CDR1 MGHRA, CDR2 YSYEKL. This CDR3 is built from 18 residues. The ends lost 0 bases at V and 3 bases at J; junction bases unmatched: 13. CDR3 in amino acids: CASSQDWKAGGSLYEQYF. The CDR3 DNA reads TGCGCCAGCAGCCAAGATTGGAAGGCGGGGGGCTCACTCTACGAGCAGTACTTC.

This chain joins TRBV4-1 and TRBJ1-2, with D tentatively TRBD1 (6 bases). V was pared by 3 bases and J by 4 bases, with 12 bases between. The CDR3 extends over 14 amino acids. Germline-derived CDR1 and CDR2 are MGHRA and YSYEKL. CDR3 protein: CASSQVDSLYGYTF. Written as DNA, the CDR3 is TGCGCCAGCAGCCAGGTGGACAGCCTCTATGGCTACACCTTC.

This chain uses TRBV5-1 with TRBJ1-6; D is uncertain. Trimming cost V 0 bases and J 8 bases, with 6 bases left between them. This CDR3 is 13 amino acids long. Per the germline V gene, CDR1 is SGHRS and CDR2 is YFSETQ. The CDR3 DNA reads TGCGCCAGCAGCTTGGAACTTGATTCACCCCTCCACTTT. It is translated as CASSLELDSPLHF.

V and J are TRBV7-3 and TRBJ1-2; the D gene is possibly TRBD1 (6 bases). The germline V gene has CDR1 SGHTA and CDR2 FQGTGA. The germline V and J ends were trimmed by 4 bases and 4 bases, with 16 bases remaining between them. The CDR3 runs to 15 residues. CDR3 region: CASSSSGTSAYGYTF. DNA for the CDR3: TGTGCCAGCAGCTCATCCGGGACATCCGCCTATGGCTACACCTTC.

The chain uses TRBV12-3 or TRBV12-4 and TRBJ1-1; 8 bases are shared with TRBD1. V gave up 6 bases and J gave up 6 bases; unmatched junction bases: 3. The CDR3 consists of 12 residues. The DNA for the CDR3 is TGTGCCAGCAGAGGACAGGGTCCTGAAGCTTTCTTT. This sequence encodes CASRGQGPEAFF.

The V gene is TRBV29-1, the J gene TRBJ2-2; weak D call: TRBD2 (5 bases). Trimming shortened V by 5 bases and J by 1 base, and 5 bases separated the two germline ends. This CDR3 has 12 amino acids. Germline CDR1 SQVTM, CDR2 ANQGSEA. CDR3 nucleotide sequence: TGCAGCGTTCGGGGGAACACCGGGGAGCTGTTTTTT. Translated: CSVRGNTGELFF.

The genes are TRBV20-1 and TRBJ2-1, with 7 bases lining up with TRBD2. J lost 8 bases, V lost 3 bases, and 10 bases had no gene match. Germline V gene data show CDR1 as DFQATT and CDR2 as SNEGSKA (reference sequence). CDR3 size: 14 residues. The CDR3 sequence is CSASPNLRGDEQFF. In DNA, the CDR3 is TGCAGTGCTAGTCCCAACCTACGGGGGGATGAGCAGTTCTTC.

J is TRBJ2-2 and V is TRBV7-2; the D gene is possibly TRBD1 (7 bases). Germline lookup yields CDR1 SGHTA and CDR2 FQGNSA. The CDR3 loop spans 18 amino acids. With 1 base removed from V and 6 bases from J, the gap between germline ends came to 21 bases. The CDR3 sequence is CASSLELERDRDSGELFF. The DNA of the CDR3 is TGTGCCAGCAGCTTAGAGTTGGAGAGAGACAGGGACTCCGGGGAGCTGTTTTTT.

V and J are TRBV30 and TRBJ2-1; 11 nucleotides match TRBD2. The CDR3 has 16 residues. The germline V gene encodes CDR1 GTSNPN and CDR2 SVGIG (reference sequence). J lost 7 bases, V lost 4 bases, and 12 bases had no gene match. The CDR3, as DNA: TGTGCCTGGACTAGCGGGGGGTTGAATTTCGATAATGAGCAGTTCTTC. Its protein product is CAWTSGGLNFDNEQFF.

The CDR3 here is CASGLFLPRGTGELFF. CDR3 DNA: TGTGCTAGTGGTTTGTTTCTTCCGCGAGGCACCGGGGAGCTGTTTTTT. V is TRBV12-5 and J is TRBJ2-2; D unresolved. This CDR3 is 16 amino acids long. Germline lookup yields CDR1 LGHNT and CDR2 FRNRAP. Trimming removed 2 bases from V and 4 bases from J, with 14 bases in between. Together with reference TRBV12-5 and TRBJ2-2, the CDR3 gives the full variable domain: DARVTQTPRHKVTEMGQEVTMRCQPILGHNTVFWYRQTMMQGLELLAYFRNRAPLDDSGMPKDRFSAEMPDATLATLKIQPSEPRDSAVYFCASGLFLPRGTGELFFGEGSRLTVL.

The V and J genes are TRBV5-5 and TRBJ1-2, with D perhaps matching TRBD1 (6 bases). V was cut by 4 bases and J by 6 bases, with 16 bases left in between. The CDR3 length is 14 residues. Germline V gene data show CDR1 as SGHKS and CDR2 as YYEKEE (reference sequence). The CDR3 coding sequence is TGTGCCAGCAGCCCTTCCCCCGGGGGGCATGGCTACACCTTC. Residues: CASSPSPGGHGYTF.